A selection of T cell receptor beta chains follows, all from one sample in a study of T-cell memory formation after mild COVID-19. TCRdb redid the calling of the 5' RACE reads with MiXCR, one entry per CDR3 protein. This sample has about 14,000 distinct CDR3 sequences; under 25% occur once, and the top ten carry around 48%. Specimen: PBMCs or a T cell subset sorted from them (not recorded which). The source of these receptors is an adult woman who had mild COVID-19 (a few samples of this study predate the infection). Cell type and time point are not known. Both conserved end residues are part of each CDR3. D genes are given only for firm matches. Part of the rows lack a size; the others show once, few, many or a class for expanded clones.

size | length | D | J | V | CDR3 | DNA
many | 20 | TRBD2 | TRBJ2-1 | TRBV7-2 | CASSSRPASSGRAGYDEQFF | TGTGCCAGCAGCTCCCGCCCGGCCTCTAGCGGGAGGGCCGGTTATGATGAGCAGTTCTTC
many | 15 | NA | TRBJ2-7 | TRBV19 | CASSIDPGSTYEQYF | TGTGCCAGTAGTATAGATCCGGGGAGTACTTACGAGCAGTACTTC
many | 14 | NA | TRBJ2-1 | TRBV27 | CASSFSRATGEQFF | TGTGCCAGCAGTTTTTCACGGGCCACGGGTGAGCAGTTCTTC
NA | 14 | TRBD1 | TRBJ1-4 | TRBV5-1 | CASSLGQGGEKLFF | TGCGCCAGCAGCTTGGGACAGGGAGGTGAAAAACTGTTTTTT
NA | 11 | NA | TRBJ2-3 | TRBV7-6 | CASSLGNTQYF | TGTGCCAGCAGCTTAGGGAATACGCAGTATTTT
many | 16 | TRBD2 | TRBJ2-2 | TRBV2 | CASSPTSVENTGELFF | TGTGCCAGCAGTCCTACTAGCGTCGAGAACACCGGGGAGCTGTTTTTT
NA | 14 | TRBD2 | TRBJ2-5 | TRBV12-3/TRBV12-4 | CASSLASGGETQYF | TGTGCCAGCAGTTTAGCTTCGGGGGGGGAGACCCAGTACTTC
many | 16 | TRBD2 | TRBJ2-1 | TRBV9 | CASSVASGGAYNEQFF | TGTGCCAGCAGCGTAGCTAGCGGGGGGGCCTACAATGAGCAGTTCTTC
many | 15 | NA | TRBJ2-6 | TRBV6-5 | CASSYLASRANVLTF | TGTGCCAGCAGTTACCTTGCGTCTAGGGCCAACGTCCTGACTTTC
NA | 15 | NA | TRBJ1-1 | TRBV7-2 | CASSPPWAASTEAFF | TGTGCCAGCAGCCCACCATGGGCCGCTTCCACTGAAGCTTTCTTT
many | 13 | NA | TRBJ2-1 | TRBV18 | CASSPLGPNEQFF | TGTGCCAGCTCACCATTGGGGCCCAATGAGCAGTTCTTC